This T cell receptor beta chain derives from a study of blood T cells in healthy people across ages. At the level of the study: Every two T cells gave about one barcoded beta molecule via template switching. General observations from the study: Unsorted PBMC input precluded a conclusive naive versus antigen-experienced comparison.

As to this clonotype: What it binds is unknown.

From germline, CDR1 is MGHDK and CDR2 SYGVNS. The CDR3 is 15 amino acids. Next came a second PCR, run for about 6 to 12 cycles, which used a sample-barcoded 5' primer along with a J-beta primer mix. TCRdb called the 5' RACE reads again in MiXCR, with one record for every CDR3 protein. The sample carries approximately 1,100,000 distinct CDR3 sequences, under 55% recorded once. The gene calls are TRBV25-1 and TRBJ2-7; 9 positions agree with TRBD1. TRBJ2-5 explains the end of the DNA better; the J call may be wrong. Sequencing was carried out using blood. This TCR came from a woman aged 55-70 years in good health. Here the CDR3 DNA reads TGTGCCAGCAGTGAATACGGACAGGGGCTAGAGACCCAGTACTTC. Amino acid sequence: CASSEYGQGLETQYF.